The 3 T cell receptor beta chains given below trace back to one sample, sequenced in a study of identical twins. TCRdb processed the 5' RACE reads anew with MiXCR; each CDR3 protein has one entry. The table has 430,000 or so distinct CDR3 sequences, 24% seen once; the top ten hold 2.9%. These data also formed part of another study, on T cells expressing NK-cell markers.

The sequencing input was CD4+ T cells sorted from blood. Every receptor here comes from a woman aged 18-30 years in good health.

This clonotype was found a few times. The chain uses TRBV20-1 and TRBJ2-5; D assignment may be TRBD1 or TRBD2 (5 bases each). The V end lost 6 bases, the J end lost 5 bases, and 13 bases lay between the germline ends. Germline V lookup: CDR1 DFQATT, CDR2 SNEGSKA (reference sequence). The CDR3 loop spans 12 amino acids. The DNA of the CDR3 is TGCAGTGCCCTCGACTGGGGGGAGACCCAGTACTTC. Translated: CSALDWGETQYF.

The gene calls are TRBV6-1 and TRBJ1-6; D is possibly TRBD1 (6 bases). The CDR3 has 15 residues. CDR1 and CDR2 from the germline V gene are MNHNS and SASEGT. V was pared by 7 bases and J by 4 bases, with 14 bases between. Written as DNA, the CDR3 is TGTGCCAGCACCCGGGACATCTTATATAATTCACCCCTCCACTTT. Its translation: CASTRDILYNSPLHF.

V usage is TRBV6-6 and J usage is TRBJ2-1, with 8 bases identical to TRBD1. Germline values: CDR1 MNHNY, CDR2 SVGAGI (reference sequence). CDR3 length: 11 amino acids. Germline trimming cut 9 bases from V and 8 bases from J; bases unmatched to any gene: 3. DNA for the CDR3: TGTGCCAGTGACAGGGGCGATGAGCAGTTCTTC. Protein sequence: CASDRGDEQFF.